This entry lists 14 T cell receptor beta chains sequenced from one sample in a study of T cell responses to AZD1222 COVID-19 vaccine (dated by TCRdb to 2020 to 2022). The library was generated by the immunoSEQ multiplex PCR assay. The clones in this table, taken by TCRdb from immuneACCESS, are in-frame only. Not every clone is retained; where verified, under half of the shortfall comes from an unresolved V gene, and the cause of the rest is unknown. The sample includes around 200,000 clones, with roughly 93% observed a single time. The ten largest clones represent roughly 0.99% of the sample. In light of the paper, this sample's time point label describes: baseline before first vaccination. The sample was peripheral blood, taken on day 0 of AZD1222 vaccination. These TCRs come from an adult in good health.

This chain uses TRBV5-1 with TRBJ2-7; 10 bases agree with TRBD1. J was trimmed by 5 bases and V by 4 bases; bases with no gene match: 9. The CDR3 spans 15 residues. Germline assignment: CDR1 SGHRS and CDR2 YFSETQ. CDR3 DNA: TGCGCCAGCAGCGAAAGACAGGGGGCGCACAACGAGCAGTACTTC. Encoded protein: CASSERQGAHNEQYF.

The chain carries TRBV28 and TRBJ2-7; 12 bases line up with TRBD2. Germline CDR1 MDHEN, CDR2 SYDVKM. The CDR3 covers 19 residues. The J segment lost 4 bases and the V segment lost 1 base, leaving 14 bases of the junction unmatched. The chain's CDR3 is CASSLFLASGRAGEYEQYF. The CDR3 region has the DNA TGTGCCAGCAGTTTATTTCTGGCTAGCGGGAGGGCCGGGGAATACGAGCAGTACTTC.

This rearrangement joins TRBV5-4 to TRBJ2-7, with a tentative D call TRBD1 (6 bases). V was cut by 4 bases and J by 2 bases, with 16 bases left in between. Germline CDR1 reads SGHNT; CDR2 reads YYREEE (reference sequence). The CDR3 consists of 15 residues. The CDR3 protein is CASSASGQGTYEQYF. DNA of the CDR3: TGTGCCAGCAGCGCGTCCGGGCAGGGGACCTACGAGCAGTACTTC.

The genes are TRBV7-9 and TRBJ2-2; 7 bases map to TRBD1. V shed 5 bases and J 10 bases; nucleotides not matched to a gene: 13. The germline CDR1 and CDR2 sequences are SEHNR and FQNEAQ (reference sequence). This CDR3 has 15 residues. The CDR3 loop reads CASSTHGQAQEELFF. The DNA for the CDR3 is TGTGCCAGCAGCACGCACGGACAGGCACAGGAGGAGCTGTTTTTT.

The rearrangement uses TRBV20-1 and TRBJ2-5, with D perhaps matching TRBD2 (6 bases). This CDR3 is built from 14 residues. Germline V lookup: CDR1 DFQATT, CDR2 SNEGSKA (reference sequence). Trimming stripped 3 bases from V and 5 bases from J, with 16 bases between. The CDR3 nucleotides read TGCAGTGCTAGTCCTGGGGGTCGGGGGGAGACCCAGTACTTC. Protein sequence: CSASPGGRGETQYF.

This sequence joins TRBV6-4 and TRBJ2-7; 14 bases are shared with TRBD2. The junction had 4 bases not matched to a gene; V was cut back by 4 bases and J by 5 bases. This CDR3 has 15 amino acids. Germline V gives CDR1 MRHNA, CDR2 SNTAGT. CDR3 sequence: CASSATSGGADEQYF. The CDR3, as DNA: TGTGCCAGCAGTGCGACTAGCGGGGGGGCCGACGAGCAGTACTTC.

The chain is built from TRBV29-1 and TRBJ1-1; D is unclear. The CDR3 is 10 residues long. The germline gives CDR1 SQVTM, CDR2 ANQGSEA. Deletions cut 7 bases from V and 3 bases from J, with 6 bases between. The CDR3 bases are TGCAGCGCCGGTCACACTGAAGCTTTCTTT. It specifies CSAGHTEAFF.

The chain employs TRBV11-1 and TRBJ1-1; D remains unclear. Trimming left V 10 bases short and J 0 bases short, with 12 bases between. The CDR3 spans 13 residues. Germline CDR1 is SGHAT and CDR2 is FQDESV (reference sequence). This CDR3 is CATQLYLNTEAFF. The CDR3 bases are TGTGCCACCCAGCTTTACCTGAACACTGAAGCTTTCTTT.

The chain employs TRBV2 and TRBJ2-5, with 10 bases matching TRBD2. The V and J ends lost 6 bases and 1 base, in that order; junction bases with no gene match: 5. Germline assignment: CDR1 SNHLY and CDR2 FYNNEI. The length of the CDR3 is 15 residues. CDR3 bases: TGTGCCAGCAGGGCTATAGCGGGGGGCCAAGAGACCCAGTACTTC. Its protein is CASRAIAGGQETQYF. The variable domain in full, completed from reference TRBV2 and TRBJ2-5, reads EPEVTQTPSHQVTQMGQEVILRCVPISNHLYFYWYRQILGQKVEFLVSFYNNEISEKSEIFDDQFSVERPDGSNFTLKIRSTKLEDSAMYFCASRAIAGGQETQYFGPGTRLLVL.

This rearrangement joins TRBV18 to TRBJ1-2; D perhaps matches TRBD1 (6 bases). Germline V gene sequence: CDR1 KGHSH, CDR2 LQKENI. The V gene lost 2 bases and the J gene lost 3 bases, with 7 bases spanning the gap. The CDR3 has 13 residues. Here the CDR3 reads CASSPGQHYGYTF. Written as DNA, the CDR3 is TGTGCCAGCTCACCAGGACAGCACTATGGCTACACCTTC.

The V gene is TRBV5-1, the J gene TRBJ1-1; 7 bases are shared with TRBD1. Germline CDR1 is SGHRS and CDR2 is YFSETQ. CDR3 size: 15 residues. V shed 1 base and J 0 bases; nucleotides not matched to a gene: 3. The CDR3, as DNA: TGCGCCAGCAGCTTGACGGGACAGCTGAACACTGAAGCTTTCTTT. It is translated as CASSLTGQLNTEAFF.

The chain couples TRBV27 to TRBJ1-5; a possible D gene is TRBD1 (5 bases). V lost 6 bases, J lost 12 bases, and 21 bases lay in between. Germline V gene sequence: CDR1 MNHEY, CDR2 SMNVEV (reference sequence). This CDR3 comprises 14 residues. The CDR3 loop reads CASSPGTDPWGQHF. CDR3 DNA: TGTGCCAGCAGCCCTGGGACGGACCCGTGGGGCCAGCATTTT.

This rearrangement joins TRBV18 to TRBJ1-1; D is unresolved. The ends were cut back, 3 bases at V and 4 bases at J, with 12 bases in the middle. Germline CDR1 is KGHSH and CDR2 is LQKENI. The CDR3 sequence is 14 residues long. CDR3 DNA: TGTGCCAGCTCACCTCGACCTCAAGTCACTGAAGCTTTCTTT. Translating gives CASSPRPQVTEAFF.

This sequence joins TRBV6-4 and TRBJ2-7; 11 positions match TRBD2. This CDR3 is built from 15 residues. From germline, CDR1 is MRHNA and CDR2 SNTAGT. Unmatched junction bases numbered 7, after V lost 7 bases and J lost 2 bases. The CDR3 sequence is CASTRTSGRTYEQYF. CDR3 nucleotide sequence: TGTGCCAGCACCCGGACTAGCGGGCGGACCTACGAGCAGTACTTC.